Reported below is one T cell receptor beta chain. The sample is drawn from a study of blood T cell repertoires in COVID-19. This table comes from immunoSEQ multiplex PCR, and its TCRdb copy is limited to in-frame clones, with some not included. The profile shows around 100,000 clones, roughly nine tenths of them singletons. This CDR3 region has 16 residues. Germline assignment: CDR1 LGHNT and CDR2 FRNRAP. V trimming: 1 base; J trimming: 3 bases; junction bases outside the gene matches: 5. The rearrangement joins TRBV12-5 to TRBJ2-1; 8 bases fit TRBD2. The TCR originated in a middle-aged man with active COVID-19. The sequenced sample was peripheral blood. The CDR3 loop reads CASGLAVAGGYNEQFF. CDR3 in DNA: TGTGCTAGTGGTTTGGCGGTTGCGGGAGGCTACAATGAGCAGTTCTTC.